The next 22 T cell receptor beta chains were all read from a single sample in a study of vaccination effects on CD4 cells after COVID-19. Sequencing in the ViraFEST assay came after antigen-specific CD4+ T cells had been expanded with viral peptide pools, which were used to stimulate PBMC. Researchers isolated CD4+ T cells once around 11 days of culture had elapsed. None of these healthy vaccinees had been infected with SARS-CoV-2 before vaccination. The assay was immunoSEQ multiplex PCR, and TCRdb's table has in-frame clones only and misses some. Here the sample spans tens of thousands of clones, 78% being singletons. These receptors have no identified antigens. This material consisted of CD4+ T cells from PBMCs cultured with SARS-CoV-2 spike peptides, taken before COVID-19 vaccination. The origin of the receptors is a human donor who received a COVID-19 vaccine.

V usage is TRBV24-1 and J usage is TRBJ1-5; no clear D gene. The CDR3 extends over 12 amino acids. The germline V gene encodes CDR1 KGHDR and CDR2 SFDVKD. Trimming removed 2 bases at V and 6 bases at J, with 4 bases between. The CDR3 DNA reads TGTGCCACCAGTGATTCGGGTCAGCCCCAGCATTTT. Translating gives CATSDSGQPQHF.

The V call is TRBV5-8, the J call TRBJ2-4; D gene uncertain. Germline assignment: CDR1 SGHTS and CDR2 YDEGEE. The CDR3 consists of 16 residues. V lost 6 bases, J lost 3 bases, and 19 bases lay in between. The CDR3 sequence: CASTLNWAGGKNIQYF. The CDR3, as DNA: TGTGCCAGCACCTTAAACTGGGCCGGTGGCAAAAACATTCAGTACTTC.

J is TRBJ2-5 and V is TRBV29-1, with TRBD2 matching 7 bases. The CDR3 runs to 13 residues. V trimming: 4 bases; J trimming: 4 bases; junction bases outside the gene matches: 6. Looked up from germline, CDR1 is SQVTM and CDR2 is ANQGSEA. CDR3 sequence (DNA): TGCAGCGTTGGGGGGGGACCGGTAGAGACCCAGTACTTC. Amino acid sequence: CSVGGGPVETQYF.

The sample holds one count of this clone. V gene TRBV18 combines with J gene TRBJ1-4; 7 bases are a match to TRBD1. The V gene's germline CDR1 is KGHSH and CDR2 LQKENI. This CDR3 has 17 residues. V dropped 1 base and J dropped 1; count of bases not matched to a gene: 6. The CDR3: CASSPQGARGTNEKLFF. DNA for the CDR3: TGTGCCAGCTCACCACAGGGGGCGCGAGGAACTAATGAAAAACTGTTTTTT.

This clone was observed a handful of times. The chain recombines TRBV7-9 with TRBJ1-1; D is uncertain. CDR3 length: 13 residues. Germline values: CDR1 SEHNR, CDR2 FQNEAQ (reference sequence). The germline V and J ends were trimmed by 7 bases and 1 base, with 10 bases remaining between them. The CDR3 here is CASNGQPNTEAFF. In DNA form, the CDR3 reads TGTGCCAGCAATGGGCAACCGAACACTGAAGCTTTCTTT.

The CDR3 DNA reads as TGTGCCACCAGTGAGGGGGGTGCAGGCCCGGGGGAGACCCAGTACTTC. Its translation: CATSEGGAGPGETQYF. The chain combines TRBV24-1 with TRBJ2-5, with D possibly TRBD2 on 6 matching bases. The V end lost 4 bases, the J end lost 5 bases, and 19 bases lay between the germline ends. CDR1 and CDR2 from the germline V gene are KGHDR and SFDVKD. This CDR3 spans 16 amino acids.

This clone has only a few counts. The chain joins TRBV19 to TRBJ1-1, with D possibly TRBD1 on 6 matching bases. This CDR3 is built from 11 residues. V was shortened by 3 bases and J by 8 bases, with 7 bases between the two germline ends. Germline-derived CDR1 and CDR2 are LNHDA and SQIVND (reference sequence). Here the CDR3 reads CASSMGAEAFF. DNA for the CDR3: TGTGCCAGTAGTATGGGGGCCGAAGCTTTCTTT.

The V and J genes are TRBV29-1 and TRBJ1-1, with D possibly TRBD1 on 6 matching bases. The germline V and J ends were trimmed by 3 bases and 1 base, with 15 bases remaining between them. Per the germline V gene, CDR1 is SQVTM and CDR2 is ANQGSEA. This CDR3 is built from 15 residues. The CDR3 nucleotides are TGCAGCGTTGATGAGATGAGGGGGGGGAACACTGAAGCTTTCTTT. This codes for CSVDEMRGGNTEAFF.

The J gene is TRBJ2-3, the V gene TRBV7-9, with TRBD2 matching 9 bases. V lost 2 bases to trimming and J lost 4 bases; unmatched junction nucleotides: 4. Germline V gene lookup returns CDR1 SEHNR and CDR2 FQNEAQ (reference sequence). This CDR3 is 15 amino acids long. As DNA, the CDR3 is TGTGCCAGCAGCTTAAGGCGGGGGGGCCCAGATACGCAGTATTTT. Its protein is CASSLRRGGPDTQYF.

This CDR3 reads CASSQVPGRNTDTQYF. The CDR3 DNA sequence: TGTGCCAGCAGCCAGGTCCCGGGTCGGAACACAGATACGCAGTATTTT. The genes are TRBV3-1 (or the pseudogene TRBV3-2) and TRBJ2-3, with no clear D. Trimming took off 3 bases at V and 2 bases at J, with 15 bases between the two ends. The CDR3 has 16 residues. Per germline, CDR1 LGHDT and CDR2 YNNKEL (reference sequence).

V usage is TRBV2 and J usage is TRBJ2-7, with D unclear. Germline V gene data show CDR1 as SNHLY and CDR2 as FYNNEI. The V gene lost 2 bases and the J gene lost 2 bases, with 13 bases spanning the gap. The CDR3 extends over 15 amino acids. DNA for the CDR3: TGTGCCAGCAGTGAACGGACCCAGCAAACCTACGAGCAGTACGTC. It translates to CASSERTQQTYEQYV.

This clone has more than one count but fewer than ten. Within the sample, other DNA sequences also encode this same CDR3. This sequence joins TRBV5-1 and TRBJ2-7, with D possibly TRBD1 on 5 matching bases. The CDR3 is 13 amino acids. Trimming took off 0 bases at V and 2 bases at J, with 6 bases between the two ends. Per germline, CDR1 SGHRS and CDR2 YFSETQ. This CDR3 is CASSLEGTYEQYV. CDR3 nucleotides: TGCGCCAGCAGCTTGGAGGGGACCTACGAGCAGTACGTC.

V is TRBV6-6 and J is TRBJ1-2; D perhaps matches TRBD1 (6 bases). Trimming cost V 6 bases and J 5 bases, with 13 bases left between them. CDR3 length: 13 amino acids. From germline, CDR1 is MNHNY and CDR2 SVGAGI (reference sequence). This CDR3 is CASSPTGKYGYTF. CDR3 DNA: TGTGCCAGCAGCCCAACAGGGAAGTATGGCTACACCTTC.

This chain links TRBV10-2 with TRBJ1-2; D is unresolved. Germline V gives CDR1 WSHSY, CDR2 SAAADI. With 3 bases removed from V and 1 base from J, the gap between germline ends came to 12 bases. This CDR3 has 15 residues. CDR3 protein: CASSDMKLINYGYTF. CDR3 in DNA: TGCGCCAGCAGTGATATGAAGCTTATTAACTATGGCTACACCTTC.

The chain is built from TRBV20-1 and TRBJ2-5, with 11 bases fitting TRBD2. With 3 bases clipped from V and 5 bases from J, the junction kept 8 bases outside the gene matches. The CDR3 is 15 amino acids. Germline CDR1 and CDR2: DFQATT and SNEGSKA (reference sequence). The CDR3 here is CSASLAGGRGETQYF. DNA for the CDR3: TGCAGTGCTAGTCTAGCGGGGGGACGGGGGGAGACCCAGTACTTC.

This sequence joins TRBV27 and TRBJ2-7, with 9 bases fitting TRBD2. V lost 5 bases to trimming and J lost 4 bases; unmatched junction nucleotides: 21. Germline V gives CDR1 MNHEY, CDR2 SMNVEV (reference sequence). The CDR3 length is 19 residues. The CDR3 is CASSPTASGARFTNYEQYV. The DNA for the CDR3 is TGTGCCAGCAGTCCCACCGCTAGCGGGGCCCGATTCACGAATTACGAGCAGTACGTC.

CDR3 protein: CASRRTGSGANVLTF. The CDR3, as DNA: TGTGCCAGCAGAAGGACAGGGTCTGGGGCCAACGTCCTGACTTTC. The V gene is TRBV7-8, the J gene TRBJ2-6, with TRBD1 matching over 8 bases. There are 15 residues in the CDR3. The V segment lost 6 bases and the J segment 1 base; nucleotides outside the gene matches: 2. Germline CDR1 SGHVS, CDR2 FQNEAQ.

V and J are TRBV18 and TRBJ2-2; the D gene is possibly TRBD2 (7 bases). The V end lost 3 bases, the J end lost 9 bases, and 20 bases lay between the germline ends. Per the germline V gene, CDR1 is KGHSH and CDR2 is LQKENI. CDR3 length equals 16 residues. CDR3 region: CASSPLMGGQARELFF. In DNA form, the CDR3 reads TGTGCCAGCTCACCTCTCATGGGGGGGCAAGCACGGGAGCTGTTTTTT.

CDR3 nucleotides: TGTGCCAGCAGCTTACGCGCTACCCCTTACAATGAGCAGTTCTTC. Its translation: CASSLRATPYNEQFF. The V gene is TRBV13, the J gene TRBJ2-1; D is undetermined. Trimming cost V 2 bases and J 4 bases, with 12 bases left between them. Germline V gene lookup returns CDR1 PRHDT and CDR2 FYEKMQ (reference sequence). This CDR3 spans 15 amino acids. Full variable domain (remainder filled in from reference TRBV13 and TRBJ2-1): AAGVIQSPRHLIKEKRETATLKCYPIPRHDTVYWYQQGPGQDPQFLISFYEKMQSDKGSIPDRFSAQQFSDYHSELNMSSLELGDSALYFCASSLRATPYNEQFFGPGTRLTVL.

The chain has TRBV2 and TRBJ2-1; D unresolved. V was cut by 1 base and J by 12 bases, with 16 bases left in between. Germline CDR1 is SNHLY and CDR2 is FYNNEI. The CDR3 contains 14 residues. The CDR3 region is CASSEVTRRSVQFF. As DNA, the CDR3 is TGTGCCAGCAGTGAAGTTACACGCCGGAGTGTGCAGTTCTTC.

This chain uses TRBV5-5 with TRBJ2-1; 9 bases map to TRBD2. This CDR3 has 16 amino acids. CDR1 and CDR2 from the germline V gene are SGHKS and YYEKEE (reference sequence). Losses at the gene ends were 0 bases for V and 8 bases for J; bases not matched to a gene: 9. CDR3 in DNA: TGTGCCAGCAGCTTGGTGTGGGGCGGGGGGGGCGATGAGCAGTTCTTC. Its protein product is CASSLVWGGGGDEQFF.

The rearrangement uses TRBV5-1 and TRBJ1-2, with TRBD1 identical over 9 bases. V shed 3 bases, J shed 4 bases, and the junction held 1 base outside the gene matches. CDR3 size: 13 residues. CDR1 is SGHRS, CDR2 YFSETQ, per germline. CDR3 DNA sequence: TGCGCCAGCAGCTCGACAGGGGGCTATGGCTACACCTTC. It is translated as CASSSTGGYGYTF.